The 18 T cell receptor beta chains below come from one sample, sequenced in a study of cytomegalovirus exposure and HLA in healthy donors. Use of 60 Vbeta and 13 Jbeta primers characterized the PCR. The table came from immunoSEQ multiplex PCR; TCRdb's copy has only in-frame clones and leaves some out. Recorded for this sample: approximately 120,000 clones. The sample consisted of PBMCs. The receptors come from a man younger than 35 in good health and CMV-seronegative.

CDR3 DNA sequence: TGTGCCAGCAGTGAGGGACTAGCGGGAGGCGGGGAGACCCAGTACTTC. Translated, it gives CASSEGLAGGGETQYF. The chain joins TRBV6-1 to TRBJ2-5, with 15 bases that match TRBD2. The V gene end was trimmed by 3 bases and the J gene end by 5 bases; junction bases not matched to a gene: 4. The CDR3 is made up of 16 amino acids. The germline V gene encodes CDR1 MNHNS and CDR2 SASEGT.

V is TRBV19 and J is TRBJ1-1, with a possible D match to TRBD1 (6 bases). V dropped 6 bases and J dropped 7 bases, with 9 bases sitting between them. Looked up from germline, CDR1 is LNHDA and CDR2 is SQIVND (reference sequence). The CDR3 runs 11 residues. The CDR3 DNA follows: TGTGCCAGTAGGGACAGCCTTGAAGCTTTCTTT. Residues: CASRDSLEAFF.

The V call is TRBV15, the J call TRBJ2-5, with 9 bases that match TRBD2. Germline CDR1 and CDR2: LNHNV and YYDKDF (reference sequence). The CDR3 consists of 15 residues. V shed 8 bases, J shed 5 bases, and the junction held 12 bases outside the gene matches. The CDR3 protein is CATRWAGGLSETQYF. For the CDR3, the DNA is TGTGCCACCCGGTGGGCGGGAGGGCTTAGCGAGACCCAGTACTTC.

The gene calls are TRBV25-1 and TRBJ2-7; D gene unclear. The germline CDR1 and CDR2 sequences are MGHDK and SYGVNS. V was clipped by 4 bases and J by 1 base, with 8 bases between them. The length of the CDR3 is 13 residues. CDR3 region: CASSGGPSYEQYF. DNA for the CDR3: TGTGCCAGCAGTGGAGGCCCGTCCTACGAGCAGTACTTC.

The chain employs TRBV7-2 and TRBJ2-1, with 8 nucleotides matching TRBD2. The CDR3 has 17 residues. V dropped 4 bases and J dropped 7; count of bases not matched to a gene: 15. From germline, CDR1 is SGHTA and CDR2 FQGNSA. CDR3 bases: TGTGCCAGCAGCTCAGGGACTAGACGGGTCGGTTATAATGAGCAGTTCTTC. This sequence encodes CASSSGTRRVGYNEQFF.

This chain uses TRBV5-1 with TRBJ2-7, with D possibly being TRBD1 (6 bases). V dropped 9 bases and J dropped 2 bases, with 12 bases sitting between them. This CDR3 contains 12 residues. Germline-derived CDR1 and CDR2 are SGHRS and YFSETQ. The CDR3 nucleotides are TGCGCCATCCGGAAGGGGGCCTACGAGCAGTACTTC. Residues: CAIRKGAYEQYF.

This CDR3 is CASSLGVNQPQHF. DNA for the CDR3: TGTGCCAGCTCTTTAGGGGTAAATCAGCCCCAGCATTTT. This rearrangement joins TRBV2 to TRBJ1-5, with D possibly being TRBD1 (5 bases). The V end was cut by 8 bases, the J end by 4 bases, with 12 bases between. The CDR3 spans 13 residues. Germline lookup yields CDR1 SNHLY and CDR2 FYNNEI.

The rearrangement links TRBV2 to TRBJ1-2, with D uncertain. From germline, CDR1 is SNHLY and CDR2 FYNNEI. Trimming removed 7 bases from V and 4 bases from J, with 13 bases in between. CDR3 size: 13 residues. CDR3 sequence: CASTGVPGYGYTF. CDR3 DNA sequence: TGTGCCAGCACCGGGGTTCCGGGCTATGGCTACACCTTC.

The DNA of the CDR3 is TGTGCCAGCAGCCCCGGCTGGGCTAGCGGTGCCTACGAGCAGTACTTC. This gives the protein CASSPGWASGAYEQYF. The chain links TRBV14 to TRBJ2-7, with 7 bases matching TRBD2. CDR3 size: 16 residues. The trim removed 4 bases at V and 2 bases at J, leaving 11 bases unmatched. Germline CDR1 reads SGHDN; CDR2 reads FVKESK. Full variable domain (missing parts from reference TRBV14 and TRBJ2-7): EAGVTQFPSHSVIEKGQTVTLRCDPISGHDNLYWYRRVMGKEIKFLLHFVKESKQDESGMPNNRFLAERTGGTYSTLKVQPAELEDSGVYFCASSPGWASGAYEQYFGPGTRLTVT.

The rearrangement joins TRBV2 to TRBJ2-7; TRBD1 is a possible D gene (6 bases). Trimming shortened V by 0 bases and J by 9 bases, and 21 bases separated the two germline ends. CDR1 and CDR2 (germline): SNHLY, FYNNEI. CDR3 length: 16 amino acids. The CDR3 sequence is CASSEAYREPPHGQYF. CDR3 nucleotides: TGTGCCAGCAGTGAAGCCTACAGGGAACCCCCGCATGGGCAGTACTTC.

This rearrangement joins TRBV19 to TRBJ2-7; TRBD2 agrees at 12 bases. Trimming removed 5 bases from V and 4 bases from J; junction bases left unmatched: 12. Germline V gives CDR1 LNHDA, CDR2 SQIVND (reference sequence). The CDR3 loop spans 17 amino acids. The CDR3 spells CASSRRGGLAGRYEQYF. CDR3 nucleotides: TGTGCCAGTAGTCGAAGGGGTGGACTAGCGGGACGTTACGAGCAGTACTTC. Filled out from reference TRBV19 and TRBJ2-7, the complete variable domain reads DGGITQSPKYLFRKEGQNVTLSCEQNLNHDAMYWYRQDPGQGLRLIYYSQIVNDFQKGDIAEGYSVSREKKESFPLTVTSAQKNPTAFYLCASSRRGGLAGRYEQYFGPGTRLTVT.

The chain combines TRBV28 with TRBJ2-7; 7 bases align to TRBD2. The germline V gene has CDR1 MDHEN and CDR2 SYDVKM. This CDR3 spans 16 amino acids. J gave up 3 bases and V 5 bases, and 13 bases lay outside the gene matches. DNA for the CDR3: TGTGCCAGCAGTGCGTACCGAGGGGCGGGAGTCTACGAGCAGTACTTC. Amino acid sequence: CASSAYRGAGVYEQYF.

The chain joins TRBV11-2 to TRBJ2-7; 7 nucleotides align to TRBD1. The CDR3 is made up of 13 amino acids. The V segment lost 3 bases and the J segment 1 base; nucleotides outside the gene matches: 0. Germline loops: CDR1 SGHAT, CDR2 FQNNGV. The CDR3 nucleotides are TGTGCCAGCAGCTTGGGACAGTCCTACGAGCAGTACTTC. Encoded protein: CASSLGQSYEQYF.

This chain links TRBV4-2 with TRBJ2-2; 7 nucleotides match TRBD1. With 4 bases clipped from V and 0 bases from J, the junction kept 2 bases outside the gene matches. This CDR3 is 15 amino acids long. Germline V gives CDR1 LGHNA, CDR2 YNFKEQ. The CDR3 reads CASSRDSTNTGELFF. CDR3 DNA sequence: TGTGCCAGCAGCCGGGACAGCACGAACACCGGGGAGCTGTTTTTT.

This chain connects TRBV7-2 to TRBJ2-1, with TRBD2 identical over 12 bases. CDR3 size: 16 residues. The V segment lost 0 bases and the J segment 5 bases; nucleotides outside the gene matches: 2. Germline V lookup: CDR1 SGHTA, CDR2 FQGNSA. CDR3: CASSLAGTSGHNEQFF. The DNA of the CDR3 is TGTGCCAGCAGCTTAGCCGGGACTAGCGGGCACAATGAGCAGTTCTTC.

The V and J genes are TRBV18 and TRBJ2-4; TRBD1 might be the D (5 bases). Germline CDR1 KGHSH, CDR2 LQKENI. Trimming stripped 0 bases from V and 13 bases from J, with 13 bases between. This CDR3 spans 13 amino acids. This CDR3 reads CASSPPYAQEQYF. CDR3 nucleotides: TGTGCCAGCTCACCACCGTACGCACAGGAGCAGTACTTC.

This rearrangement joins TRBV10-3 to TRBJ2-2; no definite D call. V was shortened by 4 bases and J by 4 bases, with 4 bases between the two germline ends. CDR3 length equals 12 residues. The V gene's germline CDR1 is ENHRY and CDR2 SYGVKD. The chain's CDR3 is CAISVITGELFF. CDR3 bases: TGTGCCATCAGTGTAATCACCGGGGAGCTGTTTTTT.

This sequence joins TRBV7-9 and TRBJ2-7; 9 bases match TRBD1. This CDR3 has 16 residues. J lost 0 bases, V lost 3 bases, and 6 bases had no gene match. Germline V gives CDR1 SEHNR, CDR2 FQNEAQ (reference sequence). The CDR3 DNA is TGTGCCAGCAGCTTGAAGACAGGGGGGTACTCCTACGAGCAGTACTTC. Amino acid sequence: CASSLKTGGYSYEQYF.